Each of the 17 T cell receptor beta chains below was sequenced from the same sample in a study of OX40 agonist ivuxolimab in advanced cancers. The method was immunoSEQ multiplex PCR; TCRdb's version includes in-frame clones alone and lacks a portion of them. The sample consists of 55,000 to 80,000 clones, roughly four fifths of them appearing once. Specimen: CD4+ or CD8+ T cells sorted from blood, collected in a trial of the OX40 agonist ivuxolimab. These receptors were taken from an adult with an advanced solid tumor such as melanoma, head and neck, liver or kidney cancer.

This sequence joins TRBV7-2 and TRBJ2-3; 11 nucleotides agree with TRBD1. Trimming removed 6 bases from V and 4 bases from J; junction bases left unmatched: 3. The CDR3 sequence is 14 residues long. Looked up from germline, CDR1 is SGHTA and CDR2 is FQGNSA. The CDR3 here is CASRRDRGADTQYF. CDR3 in DNA: TGTGCCAGCAGACGGGACAGGGGGGCAGATACGCAGTATTTT. Looking up the rest from reference TRBV7-2 and TRBJ2-3 gives the full variable domain: GAGVSQSPSNKVTEKGKDVELRCDPISGHTALYWYRQSLGQGLEFLIYFQGNSAPDKSGLPSDRFSAERTGGSVSTLTIQRTQQEDSAVYLCASRRDRGADTQYFGPGTRLTVL.

The gene calls are TRBV6-1 and TRBJ2-7; a weak D match, TRBD2 (5 bases). Germline V gene lookup returns CDR1 MNHNS and CDR2 SASEGT. Trimming cost V 7 bases and J 3 bases, with 7 bases left between them. The CDR3 loop spans 11 amino acids. The chain's CDR3 is CASNEGYEQYF. CDR3 DNA sequence: TGTGCCAGCAATGAGGGCTACGAGCAGTACTTC.

This clone was seen once. The CDR3 coding sequence is TGTGCCAGCAGCCAAGGCGGGTATTGGGGACAGGGATTTTTTGATGAGCAGTTCTTC. Protein: CASSQGGYWGQGFFDEQFF. This chain links TRBV14 with TRBJ2-1; TRBD1 matches at 9 bases. The CDR3 spans 19 residues. Germline-derived CDR1 and CDR2 are SGHDN and FVKESK. With 1 base clipped from V and 8 bases from J, the junction kept 18 bases outside the gene matches.

The chain combines TRBV5-4 with TRBJ2-7, with unresolved D. This CDR3 contains 14 residues. CDR1 SGHNT and CDR2 YYREEE come from the germline V gene (reference sequence). V was shortened by 0 bases and J by 2 bases, with 9 bases between the two germline ends. CDR3 residues: CASSLARLPYEQYF. DNA for the CDR3: TGTGCCAGCAGCTTGGCCCGACTCCCCTACGAGCAGTACTTC.

The rearrangement joins TRBV30 to TRBJ1-5, with D hard to call. Germline lookup yields CDR1 GTSNPN and CDR2 SVGIG (reference sequence). The CDR3 extends over 14 amino acids. V was cut by 1 base and J by 5 bases, with 12 bases left in between. The CDR3 region is CAWSEVFGDQPQHF. CDR3 nucleotides: TGTGCCTGGAGTGAAGTTTTTGGAGATCAGCCCCAGCATTTT.

Here the CDR3 DNA reads TGTGCCTGGAGTGTGATAGTAGAGACCCAGTACTTC. This sequence encodes CAWSVIVETQYF. The chain joins TRBV30 to TRBJ2-5; D gene uncertain. The V end was cut by 0 bases, the J end by 4 bases, with 6 bases between. The CDR3 loop spans 12 amino acids. The germline V gene encodes CDR1 GTSNPN and CDR2 SVGIG (reference sequence).

This clone is medium-sized. This chain joins TRBV6-1 and TRBJ1-2; 7 bases agree with TRBD1. The CDR3 sequence is 15 residues long. Germline V gene data show CDR1 as MNHNS and CDR2 as SASEGT. With V trimmed by 6 bases and J by 3 bases, 10 bases remained unmatched. This CDR3 is CASRKEGQDYYGYTF. The CDR3 DNA reads TGTGCCAGCAGGAAAGAAGGACAGGACTACTATGGCTACACCTTC.

This chain uses TRBV9 with TRBJ1-6; D not certain. With 3 bases removed from V and 6 bases from J, the gap between germline ends came to 7 bases. Per germline, CDR1 SGDLS and CDR2 YYNGEE. The CDR3 length is 13 residues. The CDR3 DNA is TGTGCCAGCAGCGCCCGATCTAATTCACCCCTCCACTTT. Protein sequence: CASSARSNSPLHF.

The J gene is TRBJ1-3, the V gene TRBV5-6, with 10 bases matching TRBD1. CDR1 and CDR2 from the germline V gene are SGHDT and YYEEEE. The CDR3 covers 15 residues. The V and J ends lost 3 bases and 0 bases, in that order; junction bases with no gene match: 0. The CDR3 coding sequence is TGTGCCAGCAGCTGGACAGGGGGCTCTGGAAACACCATATATTTT. Protein product: CASSWTGGSGNTIYF.

This chain connects TRBV5-1 to TRBJ2-7, with TRBD2 matching over 7 bases. J gave up 6 bases and V 0 bases, and 9 bases lay outside the gene matches. The CDR3 runs 15 residues. Germline V gene lookup returns CDR1 SGHRS and CDR2 YFSETQ. The CDR3 DNA reads as TGCGCCAGCAGCTTGGAGGGCCGCCGCGGGGGCGAGCAGTACTTC. Protein product: CASSLEGRRGGEQYF.

This sequence joins TRBV19 and TRBJ2-7; the match to TRBD1 covers 12 bases. The germline V gene has CDR1 LNHDA and CDR2 SQIVND (reference sequence). CDR3 length equals 14 residues. J gave up 9 bases and V 1 base, and 4 bases lay outside the gene matches. For the CDR3, the DNA is TGTGCCAGTAGTATAGGAGGGACAGGGGGCCCGCAGTACTTC. Protein: CASSIGGTGGPQYF.

The chain uses TRBV11-1 and TRBJ2-3, with D perhaps TRBD2 (6 bases). This CDR3 spans 16 amino acids. V dropped 1 base and J dropped 5 bases, with 16 bases sitting between them. Germline values: CDR1 SGHAT, CDR2 FQDESV (reference sequence). The CDR3 DNA is TGTGCCAGCAGCTTAGAGTCGGGGGTCCTGAGAGATACGCAGTATTTT. The encoded protein is CASSLESGVLRDTQYF.

This clone turned up a few times. This rearrangement joins TRBV2 to TRBJ2-5; TRBD1 might be the D (6 bases). Per germline, CDR1 SNHLY and CDR2 FYNNEI. The V gene lost 10 bases and the J gene lost 0 bases, with 9 bases spanning the gap. The CDR3 is made up of 12 amino acids. Here the CDR3 DNA reads TGTGCCACCCGGGACAACCAAGAGACCCAGTACTTC. This translates into CATRDNQETQYF. Filled out from reference TRBV2 and TRBJ2-5, the complete variable domain reads EPEVTQTPSHQVTQMGQEVILRCVPISNHLYFYWYRQILGQKVEFLVSFYNNEISEKSEIFDDQFSVERPDGSNFTLKIRSTKLEDSAMYFCATRDNQETQYFGPGTRLLVL.

The genes are TRBV5-1 and TRBJ1-2, with TRBD1 as a possible D gene (6 bases). CDR1 SGHRS and CDR2 YFSETQ come from the germline V gene. CDR3 length: 14 amino acids. The V gene lost 0 bases and the J gene lost 5 bases, with 11 bases spanning the gap. CDR3 protein: CASSLETGTYGYTF. DNA of the CDR3: TGCGCCAGCAGCTTGGAAACCGGGACATATGGCTACACCTTC.

This clone was seen only a few times. The chain carries TRBV7-2 and TRBJ1-1; D not resolved. There are 12 residues in the CDR3. Germline lookup yields CDR1 SGHTA and CDR2 FQGNSA. V was pared by 6 bases and J by 8 bases, with 13 bases between. The CDR3 is CASRTSGYEAFF. The CDR3, as DNA: TGTGCCAGCAGAACTTCGGGATACGAAGCTTTCTTT. The whole variable domain, filled in from reference TRBV7-2 and TRBJ1-1, reads GAGVSQSPSNKVTEKGKDVELRCDPISGHTALYWYRQSLGQGLEFLIYFQGNSAPDKSGLPSDRFSAERTGGSVSTLTIQRTQQEDSAVYLCASRTSGYEAFFGQGTRLTVV.

The chain uses TRBV29-1 and TRBJ2-7; 10 bases are a match to TRBD2. This CDR3 region has 13 residues. J was trimmed by 7 bases and V by 8 bases; bases with no gene match: 11. Germline V lookup: CDR1 SQVTM, CDR2 ANQGSEA. CDR3 loop: CSYRTSGLGEQYF. CDR3 DNA sequence: TGCAGCTATAGGACTAGCGGTCTAGGAGAGCAGTACTTC.

This clone was detected only a few times. The V call is TRBV7-3, the J call TRBJ2-1, with a possible D match to TRBD2 (6 bases). The V end was cut by 5 bases, the J end by 0 bases, with 14 bases between. CDR1 and CDR2 from the germline V gene are SGHTA and FQGTGA. CDR3 size: 16 residues. In DNA form, the CDR3 reads TGTGCCAGCAGCAAGCTCGGGGGTTTCTCCTACAATGAGCAGTTCTTC. Protein: CASSKLGGFSYNEQFF.